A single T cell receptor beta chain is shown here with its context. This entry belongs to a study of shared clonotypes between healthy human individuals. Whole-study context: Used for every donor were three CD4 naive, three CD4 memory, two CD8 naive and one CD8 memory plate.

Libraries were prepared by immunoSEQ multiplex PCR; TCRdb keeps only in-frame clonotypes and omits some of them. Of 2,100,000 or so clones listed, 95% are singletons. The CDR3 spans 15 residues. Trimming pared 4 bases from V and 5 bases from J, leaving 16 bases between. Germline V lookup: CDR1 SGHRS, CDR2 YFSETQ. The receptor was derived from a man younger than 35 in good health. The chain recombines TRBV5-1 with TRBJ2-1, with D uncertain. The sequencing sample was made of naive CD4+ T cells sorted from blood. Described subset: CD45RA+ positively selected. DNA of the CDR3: TGCGCCAGCAGCACCATACTCAACCCCAACAATGAGCAGTTCTTC. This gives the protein CASSTILNPNNEQFF.